This passage covers 7 T cell receptor beta chains from one sample sequenced in a study of human versus mouse CDR3 diversity and MHC coevolution. Produced via immunoSEQ multiplex PCR; TCRdb's table is partial and in-frame only. Of 50,000 to 70,000 clones detected, over 90% appear once; the ten largest clones hold 18%. Sequenced sample: naive CD4+ T cells from blood. Subset specified: CD45RO-negative CD62L-positive naive CD4 T cells. These receptors were taken from a person in their sixties in good health.

The chain has TRBV6-5 and TRBJ1-4; TRBD1 matches at 9 bases. This CDR3 is 15 amino acids long. The ends lost 0 bases at V and 7 bases at J; junction bases unmatched: 3. Per the germline V gene, CDR1 is MNHEY and CDR2 is SVGAGI. CDR3 nucleotides: TGTGCCAGCAGTTACTCTTCGGACAGGGGTGAAAAACTGTTTTTT. Its protein is CASSYSSDRGEKLFF.

As to this clone: A read error may produce the germline difference seen at one junction end. The CDR3 loop reads CVSNSDRAITDEQYF. The DNA for the CDR3 is TGTGTCAGCAATTCCGACAGGGCCATTACCGACGAGCAGTACTTC. The chain recombines TRBV2 with TRBJ2-7, with TRBD1 matching 7 bases. Germline V gene lookup returns CDR1 SNHLY and CDR2 FYNNEI. This CDR3 spans 15 amino acids.

This sequence joins TRBV19 and TRBJ1-3; 7 positions agree with TRBD1. This CDR3 has 20 residues. Per the germline V gene, CDR1 is LNHDA and CDR2 is SQIVND (reference sequence). Germline trimming cut 3 bases from V and 0 bases from J; bases unmatched to any gene: 17. The CDR3 sequence is CASSMLSGTDSDLSGNTIYF. In DNA, the CDR3 is TGTGCCAGTAGTATGCTTTCCGGGACAGATAGTGATCTCTCTGGAAACACCATATATTTT.

The chain uses TRBV5-1 and TRBJ2-1; TRBD2 aligns across 11 bases. V was pared by 1 base and J by 8 bases, with 2 bases of the junction left unmatched. From germline, CDR1 is SGHRS and CDR2 YFSETQ. The CDR3 spans 14 residues. CDR3 sequence: CASSLTSGSHEQFF. The DNA of the CDR3 is TGCGCCAGCAGCTTGACTAGCGGGAGCCATGAGCAGTTCTTC.

Turning to this clone: One end of the junction fails to match germline, which may point to a read error. The chain has TRBV27 and TRBJ2-1, with 8 nucleotides matching TRBD2. The CDR3 contains 19 residues. Germline V gene sequence: CDR1 MNHEY, CDR2 SMNVEV (reference sequence). The CDR3 DNA reads TGTGCCAGCGGTTTAGCGGGACTAGGGGGGCCAGGCTCCTACAATGAGCAGTTCTTC. Translation: CASGLAGLGGPGSYNEQFF.

DNA for the CDR3: TGCGCCAGCAGCCCTGGACAGGGGGCGGGGGAGCAGTACTTC. Residues: CASSPGQGAGEQYF. The chain is built from TRBV5-1 and TRBJ2-7; 11 bases align to TRBD1. The CDR3 contains 14 residues. V shed 4 bases, J shed 7 bases, and the junction held 7 bases outside the gene matches. Per germline, CDR1 SGHRS and CDR2 YFSETQ.

This chain connects TRBV2 to TRBJ2-1; 7 positions match TRBD2. The germline V gene encodes CDR1 SNHLY and CDR2 FYNNEI. The CDR3 runs 14 residues. Trimming at V came to 6 bases and at J to 7 bases, leaving 9 bases not matched to a gene. CDR3 region: CASRRENESNEQFF. The CDR3 nucleotides read TGTGCCAGCAGGCGGGAGAACGAATCGAATGAGCAGTTCTTC.